This TCR beta chain was found in a study of blood T cells in healthy people across ages (dated by TCRdb to the mid-2010s). Concerning the study at large: In model experiments, roughly one uniquely barcoded TCR beta cDNA molecule per two T cells was captured by template switching. To track age-related changes in TCR beta repertoire diversity, the study relied on deep sequencing normalized with unique cDNA molecular identifiers. Four age groups were formed from the donors: young (average approximately 16 years), middle-aged (approximately 41), aged (approximately 60) and long-lived (more than 75). Two additional independent replicas of 1 million unique cDNA reads from the same blood draw were analyzed for two donors (one aged 18 to 30 and one aged 80 or older).

V is pruned by 0 bases and J by 2 bases, leaving 2 bases of the junction without a gene match. Taken from cysteine to phenylalanine, the CDR3 has 14 residues. Kept here is only the CDR3 DNA, which spans 42 bases and is read in frame from base 1. The germline V gene gives CDR1 as SQVTM and CDR2 as ANQGSEA. This clonotype was seen many times. Its binding antigen is unknown. No base-level quality is on record; no much larger clone is a single base apart. Study-wide conclusions, independent of this receptor: Compared with the aged group, more naive CD4+ T cells, fewer expanded clones and increased TCR diversity were shown by the long-lived group, suggesting age selection. Bulk unsorted PBMC profiling prevented conclusive comparison of naive and antigen-experienced compartments. The percentage of naive T cells measured by flow cytometry correlated strongly with observed TCR beta diversity. The CMV infection status of donors was not known, potentially confounding age-related changes in expanded clonotypes. Estimates of total diversity from one million sequenced T cells were regarded as lower bounds and underestimates. As age increased, observed TCR beta diversity per million T cells dropped in a roughly linear way, and a significant reduction was already evident by age about 36.

Receptor amplification or capture employed 5' RACE. Data came from an Illumina HiSeq 2500. A second PCR of about 6 to 12 cycles was performed with a sample-barcoded 5' primer and a J-beta primer mix. A unique molecular identifier was introduced onto each TCR beta cDNA molecule by a template-switch 5' adaptor carrying 12 random nucleotides. At least 2.5 million CDR3-containing paired-end reads were obtained from each sample. The Mint cDNA synthesis kit, primed by a TRBC-specific oligonucleotide, was used to synthesize first-strand cDNA from all RNA. All cDNA was treated with uracil-DNA glycosylase and then went through a first 18-cycle PCR with the universal primers M1SS and BC2_uni_R. In the source study's methods: Normalization of each sample was performed by random selection of 1 million high-quality reads, each carrying a distinct molecular identifier. Reads sharing molecular identifiers were discarded rather than binned into consensus sequences. MiTCR, run with a Q25 quality threshold and the strictest error-elimination algorithm, handled CDR3 identification, clonotype clustering and error correction. A nonparametric unseen species model with Euler transformation was used to estimate a lower bound on total TCR beta diversity. TCRdb reanalyzed the raw reads on its own, using fastp at Q25 for trimming and MiXCR for clone calling, and kept in-frame beta chains. Duplicate CDR3 protein sequences are folded into a single record with the most common DNA and genes. The V and J calls, along with clone size, are taken from TCRdb and not from the paper's own processing. The sample contains around 1,000,000 distinct CDR3 sequences, around 27% of them found a single time. The leading ten clones occupy approximately 0.7% of the sample.

The approximately 40 donors, aged 6 to 90 years, were systemically healthy Caucasian individuals from Russia. Each donor gave roughly 11 milliliters of peripheral blood, drawn into EDTA-treated Vacutainer tubes. Ficoll-Paque density-gradient centrifugation was used to isolate PBMCs, with at least 6.5 million per sample. Total RNA, at least 6 micrograms per sample, was extracted from PBMCs with Trizol reagent. Naive CD45RAhigh/CD27high T cell percentages were measured by flow cytometry on a PBMC aliquot from every donor. The sample was also reused in another study, on T cells of mothers and their children. The second study's paper adds: The donors were nine systemically healthy Caucasian individuals, made up of three mothers and their six children. cDNA synthesis consumed the entire amount of extracted RNA, loaded at approximately 1.6 ug RNA in each 15 ul reaction. In the second PCR, the M1S primer added sample barcodes and 2-4 random nucleotides. More than 8 million TCR beta CDR3 reads were obtained from each mother, and 2.5 million to 3.5 million reads were obtained from each child. Thymic selection shapes the output of TCR recombination in a similar way in related and unrelated pairs, and inherited differences have a minor effect. Normalized repertoire overlap was always slightly but never significantly higher in related than unrelated mother-child pairs. No persistent microchimeric T cell clones were detected, at a sensitivity of around 100 clones per million clonotypes. To look for features that set related mother-child pairs apart from unrelated individuals, the researchers ran deep NGS to compare the TCR beta repertoires of mothers and children. The mean age was about 37 +/- 4 years for the mothers and about 10 +/- 4 years for the children. After adapter ligation with NEBNext reagents, the libraries were sequenced on Illumina HiSeq 2000 with 100+100 nt paired-end reads. Mother and child libraries were prepared a month apart and sequenced in separate runs to prevent cross-contamination. For each donor, somewhere between 500,000 and 2,000,000 distinct TCR beta clonotypes were identified. Naive TCR beta clonotypes were estimated from low-frequency clonotypes matched to each donor's FACS-determined naive share, without sorting.

The clonotype comes from a girl aged 2-10 years in good health. Recombination linked TRBV29-1 to TRBJ2-5; 8 central bases correspond to TRBD1. Sequencing was performed on blood. The CDR3 amino acid sequence is: CSVEERDRQETQYF. The sequence in DNA is TGCAGCGTTGAAGAGCGGGACAGGCAAGAGACCCAGTACTTC. Reference TRBV29-1 and TRBJ2-5 genes cover what lies past the CDR3, so the full variable domain is SAVISQKPSRDICQRGTSLTIQCQVDSQVTMMFWYRQQPGQSLTLIATANQGSEATYESGFVIDKFPISRPNLTFSTLTVSNMSPEDSSIYLCSVEERDRQETQYFGPGTRLLVL.